This T cell receptor (beta chain) derives from a study of blood T cell repertoires in COVID-19 (dated by TCRdb to 2020 to 2021). As for the study more broadly: Collaborator samples came from the United States, Italy and Spain and covered acute and convalescent phases of COVID-19. The material from the prospective study consisted of cDNA or gDNA derived from T cells, B-cell-depleted T cells, or PBMCs. Deeply sampled blood TCRbeta repertoires from subjects exposed to, actively infected with, or recovered from COVID-19 were included in the dataset. The repertoires were released in a freely available public database intended as a resource for research on the immune response to SARS-CoV-2. Samples were obtained from the ongoing ImmuneRACE study (first 160 participants) and from 950 to 1,500 subjects provided by 6 global collaborators. The sample metadata nearly always contained a de-identified subject ID, COVID-19 status, age in years and sex. Where HLA class I and class II types were available, the types were taken from metadata supplied by the sample provider, not from assay-based typing. Paper-wide results and their limitations: The amount of clinical and demographic metadata varied by source and participant and was provided uncurated.

TCRbeta CDR3 regions were amplified from genomic DNA using the immunoSEQ Assay, a bias-controlled multiplex PCR. From the authors' description of their analysis: Nucleated cell counts per sample were estimated from amplification of reference gene primers within the assay. To quantify the absolute abundance of each unique TCRbeta CDR3 rearrangement, sequence reads were collapsed and filtered. For each sample, productive Simpson clonality was calculated by taking the square root of Simpson's diversity index across productive rearrangements. In TCRdb, the immuneACCESS table is reduced to in-frame sequences with V and J assigned. These tables do not hold every clone; where another copy was compared, an unresolved V gene accounts for under half, and the others remain unexplained. V and J calls and clone size follow that table, whereas D and trimming were derived from the DNA. The sample contains about 42,000 clones, roughly 87% of them found a single time. Clones ranked in the top ten supply around 6.2% of the sample.

With regard to this clone: This receptor's antigen is unknown. The sample holds no much larger clone one base away, and base qualities are not on file.

Collaborating institutions collected whole blood in K2EDTA tubes following their own protocols. Collaborator samples were shipped for TCRbeta analysis as frozen whole blood, isolated PBMCs, or DNA extracted from either sample type. Looking up the germline V gene (reference sequence) yields CDR1 SEHNR and CDR2 FQNEAQ. Reading from cysteine to phenylalanine, the CDR3 counts 13 amino acids. The read is trimmed to its CDR3 DNA, 39 bases read in frame from base 1. V is clipped by 5 bases and J by 3 bases, and the sequence between their germline boundaries is 11 bases long. This TCR was recovered from a human donor in a cohort sampled during active COVID-19. Sequenced input: peripheral blood. The V gene is TRBV7-9 and the J gene is TRBJ2-7; the D gene is possibly TRBD1, with 6 bases matching. This receptor carries the CDR3 CASSPGQYYEQYF. The DNA sequence is TGTGCCAGCAGCCCCGGACAGTACTACGAGCAGTACTTC.